Detailed here is one T cell receptor (beta chain). The antigen remains undetermined. Per the germline V gene, CDR1 is SGHTA and CDR2 is FQGTGA. V was trimmed by 0 bases and J by 7 bases, leaving 10 bases between them. The CDR3 length is 14 residues. This sample is drawn from a study of T cell responses to AZD1222 COVID-19 vaccine. The repertoire was sequenced with immunoSEQ multiplex PCR; TCRdb's copy has only in-frame clones and lacks some. The sample lists approximately 170,000 clones; around 87% were seen once. Study results and caveats: When two AZD1222 doses had been given, Spike-specific TCR breadth and depth rose. Donors were mostly white British, more females; clonal diversity possibly underestimated.

The chain joins TRBV7-3 to TRBJ2-1, with D possibly TRBD2 on 6 matching bases. The TCR comes from an adult in good health. Sequences were derived from peripheral blood, sampled on day 0 of AZD1222 vaccination. The CDR3 sequence: CASSLTGTYNEQFF. In DNA form, the CDR3 reads TGTGCCAGCAGCTTAACAGGGACTTATAATGAGCAGTTCTTC. The variable domain in full, completed from reference TRBV7-3 and TRBJ2-1, reads GAGVSQTPSNKVTEKGKYVELRCDPISGHTALYWYRQSLGQGPEFLIYFQGTGAADDSGLPNDRFFAVRPEGSVSTLKIQRTERGDSAVYLCASSLTGTYNEQFFGPGTRLTVL.